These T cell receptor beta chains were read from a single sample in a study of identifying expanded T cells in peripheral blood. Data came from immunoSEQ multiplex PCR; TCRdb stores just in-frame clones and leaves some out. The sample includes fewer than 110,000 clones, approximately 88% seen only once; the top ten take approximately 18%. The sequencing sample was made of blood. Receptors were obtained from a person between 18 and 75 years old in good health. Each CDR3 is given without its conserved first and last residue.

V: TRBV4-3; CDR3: ASSQDRGYEQY
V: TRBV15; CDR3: ATSRDRDTQY
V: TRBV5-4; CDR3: ASSFGGVWGPGELF
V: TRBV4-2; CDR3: ASSGQMNTEAF
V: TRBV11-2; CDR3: ASSLAGENTGELF
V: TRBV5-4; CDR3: ASSSGTSYNSPLH
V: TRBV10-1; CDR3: ASSDNRGARETQY
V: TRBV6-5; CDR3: ASGTGGSGANVLT
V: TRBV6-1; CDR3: ATTNRGLSSYEQY
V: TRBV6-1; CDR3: ASSELAGSYNEQF
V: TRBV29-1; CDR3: SAGPSDLWTSNYGYT
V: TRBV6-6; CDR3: ASGQGTVNEQF
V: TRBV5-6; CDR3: ASSPNPNTGELF
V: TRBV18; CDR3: ASSPQTVATNEKLF
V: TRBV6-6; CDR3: ASSRSHGGDNTQY
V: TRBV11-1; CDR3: ASSFSTGTNSYNEQF
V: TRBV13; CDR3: AGSSPQRGGNEQF
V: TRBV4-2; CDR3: ASSQEERQGAYEQY
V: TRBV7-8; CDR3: ASSSMSRGRAGYT
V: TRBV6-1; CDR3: ASSEWVAGLNTEAF
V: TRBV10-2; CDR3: ASSGVGNSPLH
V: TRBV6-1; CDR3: ASSEASFMTSYNEQF
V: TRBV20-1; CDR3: SATRDRAY
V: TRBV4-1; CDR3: ASSQVMGGYGYT
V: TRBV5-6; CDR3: ASSSWGLRAAPGELF
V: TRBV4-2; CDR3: ASSQDRIGSTDTQY
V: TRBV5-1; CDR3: ASSPGTGAFSGNTIY
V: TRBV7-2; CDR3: ASSSQGTGAYEQY
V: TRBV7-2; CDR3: ASSLLSASYNEQF
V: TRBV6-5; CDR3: ASSRAPGRGYEQY
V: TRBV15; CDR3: ATSSGLETQY
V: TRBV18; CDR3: ASSLTGTGTGELF
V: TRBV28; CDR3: ASSFLGAARVAQPQH
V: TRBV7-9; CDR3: ASSAVAGDTQY
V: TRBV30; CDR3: AWSVGKGEAF
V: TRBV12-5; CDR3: ASSSENTEAF
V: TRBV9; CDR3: ASSGDSRGASPLH
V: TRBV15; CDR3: ATSRGGETQY
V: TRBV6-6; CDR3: ASSYSLRGNGYT
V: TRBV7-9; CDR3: ASRKQGSGNSPLH
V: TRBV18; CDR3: ASSPAGTYEQY
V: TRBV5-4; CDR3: ASSFRNTGELF
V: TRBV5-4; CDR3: ASSLAGPGSSYNSPLH
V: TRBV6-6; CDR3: ASSYGGGRRETQY
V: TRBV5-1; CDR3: ASSPLKIGRNLGSLLEQY